This T cell receptor (beta chain) emerged from a study of human T cells and chemical hapten exposure. Study information: Sensitization applied 2% DPC to roughly 2 cm by roughly 2 cm of upper inner arm skin.

CDR1 SEHNR and CDR2 FQNEAQ come from the germline V gene (reference sequence). V was pared by 2 bases and J by 3 bases, with 11 bases between. The length of the CDR3 is 14 residues. The time point denotes: patch test 1, 2 weeks after DPC sensitization. Treatment specified: therapeutic diphenylcyclopropenone sensitization with weekly scalp DPC. As to this clonotype: Its antigen is not known.

Study conclusions and caveats: Counts of expanded TCRs (at PT1) showed a positive correlation with patch test score.

Library preparation tagged each individual cDNA molecule with a unique molecular identifier. TCRdb passed the RACE reads through MiXCR, listing each CDR3 protein once. The repertoire holds around 120,000 distinct CDR3 sequences, with about an eighth as singletons. V is TRBV7-9 and J is TRBJ2-7; D perhaps matches TRBD1 (6 bases). This TCR derives from a man aged 18 to 30 with alopecia areata. Some clones in this sample may be carry-over from other donors' samples. This specimen was whole blood, taken in connection with sensitization to the hapten diphenylcyclopropenone (DPC). The CDR3 reads CASSLSWTDYEQYF. As DNA, the CDR3 is TGTGCCAGCAGCTTATCCTGGACAGACTACGAGCAGTACTTC.